Following are 30 T cell receptor beta chains from one sample sequenced in a study of lymphopenia after photon versus proton radiotherapy. Sequencing was performed with immunoSEQ multiplex PCR; in TCRdb, only in-frame clones are kept and a portion is missing. The sample includes about 24,000 clones, roughly 82% seen only once; the top ten take roughly 23%. The input for sequencing was peripheral blood, taken from a patient treated with photon-based radiotherapy. Receptors were obtained from a man aged 35 to 55 with gastric cancer.

As DNA, the CDR3 is TGCGCCAGCAGCTTGGGGGGGTCCTACAATGAGCAGTTCTTC. Its protein is CASSLGGSYNEQFF. The rearrangement uses TRBV5-1 and TRBJ2-1, with D possibly being TRBD1 or TRBD2 (5 bases each). Germline V gene data show CDR1 as SGHRS and CDR2 as YFSETQ. This CDR3 is built from 14 residues. V was clipped by 0 bases and J by 1 base, with 5 bases between them. The whole variable domain, remainder taken from reference TRBV5-1 and TRBJ2-1, is KAGVTQTPRYLIKTRGQQVTLSCSPISGHRSVSWYQQTPGQGLQFLFEYFSETQRNKGNFPGRFSGRQFSNSRSEMNVSTLELGDSALYLCASSLGGSYNEQFFGPGTRLTVL.

This clone has a single count. The rearrangement uses TRBV18 and TRBJ1-2, with TRBD1 as a possible D gene (5 bases). Germline CDR1 is KGHSH and CDR2 is LQKENI. Trimming pared 3 bases from V and 2 bases from J, leaving 10 bases between. The length of the CDR3 is 14 residues. CDR3 amino acids: CASSPTGRNYGYTF. CDR3 sequence (DNA): TGTGCCAGCTCACCCACAGGTCGGAACTATGGCTACACCTTC.

This rearrangement joins TRBV10-3 to TRBJ1-2; 10 nucleotides match TRBD1. Trimming removed 6 bases from V and 6 bases from J; junction bases left unmatched: 4. CDR1 ENHRY and CDR2 SYGVKD come from the germline V gene. This CDR3 has 13 amino acids. The CDR3 DNA follows: TGTGCCATCAGAAGGACAGGGGGGGATGGCTACACCTTC. It encodes CAIRRTGGDGYTF.

This sequence joins TRBV6-1 and TRBJ2-3; perhaps TRBD1 as D (5 bases). Trimming cost V 8 bases and J 0 bases, with 12 bases left between them. Germline assignment: CDR1 MNHNS and CDR2 SASEGT. The CDR3 has 14 amino acids. The CDR3 region is CASWGRWSTDTQYF. The DNA for the CDR3 is TGTGCCAGCTGGGGCCGCTGGAGCACAGATACGCAGTATTTT.

This clone was detected only a few times. V and J are TRBV19 and TRBJ1-2; TRBD1 is a possible D gene (5 bases). CDR1 and CDR2 from the germline V gene are LNHDA and SQIVND (reference sequence). The CDR3 runs 15 residues. Trimming removed 9 bases at V and 7 bases at J, with 24 bases between. The CDR3 here is CASRPPGLEKGGYTF. CDR3 in DNA: TGTGCCAGCCGCCCACCGGGACTCGAAAAGGGTGGCTACACCTTC.

The chain joins TRBV5-1 to TRBJ2-2, with D tentatively TRBD2 (7 bases). This CDR3 is built from 16 residues. V shed 4 bases and J shed 4 bases, with 17 bases lying between them. CDR1 SGHRS and CDR2 YFSETQ come from the germline V gene. The CDR3 DNA follows: TGCGCCAGCAGCCCCGGGGGGCAGGGGAGCACCGGGGAGCTGTTTTTT. Translation: CASSPGGQGSTGELFF.

J is TRBJ1-2 and V is TRBV6-1; D may be TRBD1 (5 bases). Germline V gives CDR1 MNHNS, CDR2 SASEGT. This CDR3 is 13 amino acids long. The V end was cut by 2 bases, the J end by 2 bases, with 6 bases between. CDR3 coding DNA: TGTGCCAGCAGTGAAACAGGAAACTATGGCTACACCTTC. As protein: CASSETGNYGYTF.

This clone was counted a few times. The gene calls are TRBV5-1 and TRBJ2-3, with D tentatively TRBD1 or TRBD2 (5 bases each). Trimming left V 7 bases short and J 2 bases short, with 11 bases between. CDR3 length equals 13 residues. CDR1 is SGHRS, CDR2 YFSETQ, per germline. This CDR3 is CASRDGNTDTQYF. In DNA, the CDR3 is TGCGCCAGCCGGGACGGAAACACAGATACGCAGTATTTT.

The J gene is TRBJ1-1, the V gene TRBV7-6, with D tentatively TRBD1 (5 bases). The V gene's germline CDR1 is SGHVS and CDR2 FNYEAQ. This CDR3 is built from 12 residues. With 3 bases removed from V and 10 bases from J, the gap between germline ends came to 12 bases. Here the CDR3 reads CASSLGDGTAFF. The CDR3 DNA is TGTGCCAGCAGCTTGGGGGACGGGACAGCTTTCTTT.

The rearrangement links TRBV7-2 to TRBJ1-2; 9 bases fit TRBD1. The V gene's germline CDR1 is SGHTA and CDR2 FQGNSA. This CDR3 is built from 18 residues. The junction had 12 bases not matched to a gene; V was cut back by 0 bases and J by 4 bases. CDR3 coding DNA: TGTGCCAGCAGCTTAGCGCGGGACAGGGTGAGCGGGGGCTATGGCTACACCTTC. Translation: CASSLARDRVSGGYGYTF.

The CDR3 bases are TGTGCCAGCAGCTTCCGCCTTGAGCAGTTCTTC. It specifies CASSFRLEQFF. The chain combines TRBV7-2 with TRBJ2-1; D is undetermined. Looked up from germline, CDR1 is SGHTA and CDR2 is FQGNSA. The germline V and J ends were trimmed by 3 bases and 9 bases, with 6 bases remaining between them. This CDR3 contains 11 residues.

The rearrangement joins TRBV30 to TRBJ2-3; 11 positions agree with TRBD2. V shed 2 bases and J 0 bases; nucleotides not matched to a gene: 10. The CDR3 is 18 residues long. The germline V gene encodes CDR1 GTSNPN and CDR2 SVGIG (reference sequence). The DNA of the CDR3 is TGTGCCTGGAGTCGGGGGGGGACTAGCGGCGGTAGCACAGATACGCAGTATTTT. Protein sequence: CAWSRGGTSGGSTDTQYF.

This rearrangement joins TRBV2 to TRBJ1-3; D is ambiguous. Germline V gene data show CDR1 as SNHLY and CDR2 as FYNNEI. This CDR3 contains 14 residues. V gave up 3 bases and J gave up 1 base, with 7 bases separating them. The CDR3 region has the DNA TGTGCCAGCAGTGAGCCCCGGTCTGGAAACACCATATATTTT. Protein sequence: CASSEPRSGNTIYF.

The rearrangement uses TRBV7-9 and TRBJ2-1; possibly TRBD2 for D (7 bases). Between the trimmed V and J ends, which lost 5 bases and 7 bases, there was a span of 18 bases. The CDR3 consists of 15 residues. Germline V gives CDR1 SEHNR, CDR2 FQNEAQ (reference sequence). In DNA form, the CDR3 reads TGTGCCAGCAGCCGGGGGGCCCGAACTGATAATGAGCAGTTCTTC. This translates into CASSRGARTDNEQFF.

The chain has TRBV6-1 and TRBJ1-1; a possible D gene is TRBD1 (6 bases). The V gene's germline CDR1 is MNHNS and CDR2 SASEGT. The CDR3 is 13 residues long. V lost 6 bases to trimming and J lost 4 bases, with 12 bases between them. The CDR3 protein is CASRRQAGTEAFF. The CDR3 coding sequence is TGTGCCAGCAGGCGACAGGCAGGCACTGAAGCTTTCTTT.

The chain recombines TRBV11-1 with TRBJ2-6, with TRBD2 as a possible D gene (5 bases). Germline V CDR1 and CDR2: SGHAT, FQDESV (reference sequence). Trimming pared 5 bases from V and 0 bases from J, leaving 8 bases between. This CDR3 spans 15 amino acids. CDR3 loop: CASSRGSSGANVLTF. In DNA form, the CDR3 reads TGTGCCAGCAGCCGGGGTTCCTCTGGGGCCAACGTCCTGACTTTC.

This chain joins TRBV4-2 and TRBJ1-2; 7 nucleotides line up with TRBD1. After removal of 0 bases from V and 4 bases from J, the junction contained 2 bases not matched to a gene. There are 14 residues in the CDR3. Germline V gene lookup returns CDR1 LGHNA and CDR2 YNFKEQ. The DNA of the CDR3 is TGTGCCAGCAGCCAAGAATGGGACAGCTATGGCTACACCTTC. Translated: CASSQEWDSYGYTF.

The chain joins TRBV9 to TRBJ2-3; D remains ambiguous. V was pared by 2 bases and J by 0 bases, with 7 bases between. Germline CDR1 SGDLS, CDR2 YYNGEE. The CDR3 totals 14 residues. The CDR3 DNA follows: TGTGCCAGCAGCGTTCTAGAAAGCACAGATACGCAGTATTTT. Its protein product is CASSVLESTDTQYF.

The chain uses TRBV10-2 and TRBJ2-1; weak D call: TRBD2 (6 bases). CDR3 length: 18 residues. Germline V CDR1 and CDR2: WSHSY, SAAADI. Trimming pared 8 bases from V and 0 bases from J, leaving 23 bases between. The CDR3 spells CASGSGGMGGSSYNEQFF. In DNA, the CDR3 is TGCGCCAGCGGAAGCGGTGGGATGGGGGGAAGCTCCTACAATGAGCAGTTCTTC.

The chain links TRBV30 to TRBJ1-2; D not certain. CDR1 is GTSNPN and CDR2 is SVGIG in the germline V gene (reference sequence). This CDR3 has 14 residues. V was cut by 0 bases and J by 0 bases, with 8 bases left in between. In DNA form, the CDR3 reads TGTGCCTGGAGTGTACGGCCTCCTAACTATGGCTACACCTTC. Its protein is CAWSVRPPNYGYTF.

The V call is TRBV30, the J call TRBJ1-1; no firm D call. The length of the CDR3 is 15 residues. CDR1 GTSNPN and CDR2 SVGIG come from the germline V gene (reference sequence). V lost 1 base, J lost 5 bases, and 17 bases lay in between. CDR3 protein: CAWSARAGRRTEAFF. CDR3 nucleotide sequence: TGTGCCTGGAGTGCCCGGGCGGGGAGGCGAACTGAAGCTTTCTTT.

The rearrangement links TRBV18 to TRBJ2-7; D unresolved. Deletions cut 6 bases from V and 3 bases from J, with 12 bases between. CDR3 length: 13 residues. Germline V CDR1 and CDR2: KGHSH, LQKENI. The CDR3 DNA reads as TGTGCCAGCTCCCCCGACAATAACTACGAGCAGTACTTC. Translated, it gives CASSPDNNYEQYF. The variable domain in full, with the rest retrieved from reference TRBV18 and TRBJ2-7, is NAGVMQNPRHLVRRRGQEARLRCSPMKGHSHVYWYRQLPEEGLKFMVYLQKENIIDESGMPKERFSAEFPKEGPSILRIQQVVRGDSAAYFCASSPDNNYEQYFGPGTRLTVT.

The chain recombines TRBV6-6 with TRBJ1-1; D call uncertain. This CDR3 is 13 amino acids long. Germline values: CDR1 MNHNY, CDR2 SVGAGI (reference sequence). V lost 5 bases and J 1 base, leaving 8 bases between the germline ends. The CDR3 nucleotides are TGTGCCAGCAGTCACCCGGGGAACACTGAAGCTTTCTTT. It specifies CASSHPGNTEAFF.

This clone was recorded once. This chain uses TRBV4-2 with TRBJ1-1, with a tentative D call TRBD1 (6 bases). V shed 6 bases and J shed 4 bases, with 18 bases lying between them. From germline, CDR1 is LGHNA and CDR2 YNFKEQ. The CDR3 is 15 residues long. The CDR3 sequence: CASSDLGGGGTEAFF. DNA of the CDR3: TGTGCCAGCAGTGATCTTGGGGGCGGGGGCACTGAAGCTTTCTTT.

In nucleotides, the CDR3 is TGTGCCAGCAGACTAGGGAGGGGGAACGAGCAGTACTTC. Encoded protein: CASRLGRGNEQYF. This chain joins TRBV5-4 and TRBJ2-7; perhaps TRBD2 as D (7 bases). The CDR3 is 13 amino acids. Germline values: CDR1 SGHNT, CDR2 YYREEE (reference sequence). The ends were cut back, 5 bases at V and 5 bases at J, with 14 bases in the middle.

CDR3 DNA sequence: TGTGCCAGCAGCGCTCAAGTGGACAGTGGCTATGGCTACACCTTC. Translating it yields CASSAQVDSGYGYTF. The chain has TRBV6-4 and TRBJ1-2; D possibly corresponds to TRBD1 (6 bases). Germline CDR1 reads MRHNA; CDR2 reads SNTAGT. V was trimmed by 6 bases and J by 4 bases, leaving 18 bases between them. The CDR3 consists of 15 residues.

The gene calls are TRBV30 and TRBJ1-3; a weak D match, TRBD1 (5 bases). Trimming removed 0 bases at V and 8 bases at J, with 11 bases between. Germline V gene lookup returns CDR1 GTSNPN and CDR2 SVGIG (reference sequence). The CDR3 covers 13 residues. The CDR3 region is CAWSVAGGDTIYF. The CDR3 DNA sequence: TGTGCCTGGAGTGTTGCGGGGGGAGACACCATATATTTT.

This clone came up once. The chain couples TRBV15 to TRBJ2-3; 11 bases match TRBD2. This CDR3 contains 16 residues. The V gene's germline CDR1 is LNHNV and CDR2 YYDKDF (reference sequence). With V trimmed by 5 bases and J by 2 bases, 6 bases remained unmatched. CDR3 coding DNA: TGTGCCACCAGCGTGGTACTAGCGGGAGACACAGATACGCAGTATTTT. As protein: CATSVVLAGDTDTQYF.

The chain is built from TRBV2 and TRBJ2-1; maybe TRBD1 (5 bases). CDR1 and CDR2 from the germline V gene are SNHLY and FYNNEI. This CDR3 has 12 amino acids. Deletions cut 9 bases from V and 6 bases from J, with 12 bases between. The CDR3, as DNA: TGTGCCAGAGTGGAAAGGGGCAATGAGCAGTTCTTC. This translates into CARVERGNEQFF.

This chain connects TRBV4-3 to TRBJ2-1; 12 bases match TRBD2. Per germline, CDR1 LGHNA and CDR2 YSLEER. The CDR3 runs 16 residues. V shed 0 bases and J 4 bases; nucleotides not matched to a gene: 1. The CDR3 bases are TGCGCCAGCAGCCAAGATACTAGCGGGGGGTACAATGAGCAGTTCTTC. The encoded protein is CASSQDTSGGYNEQFF.